Following are 3 T cell receptor beta chains from one sample sequenced in a study of T cell clonotyping in hematopoietic cell transplantation. The time point here: recipient sample about 28 days before transplant, after cytoreduction. Some clones are missing from TCRdb's copy, which holds only in-frame ones; the method was immunoSEQ multiplex PCR. This table has 25,000 to 30,000 clones, less than 85% appearing once. The sequences come from peripheral blood mononuclear cells, collected before stem cell transplant. The receptors come from a man aged 40-49 years with acute myeloid leukemia. Some clones in this sample may be carry-over from other donors' samples.

The chain uses TRBV27 and TRBJ2-7, with D perhaps being TRBD1 or TRBD2 (5 bases each). Germline CDR1 MNHEY, CDR2 SMNVEV (reference sequence). V was trimmed by 5 bases and J by 2 bases, leaving 19 bases between them. This CDR3 has 16 residues. The CDR3 DNA follows: TGTGCCAGCAGTCCTACAACGGGGCAAATCGCCTACGAGCAGTACTTC. Amino acids: CASSPTTGQIAYEQYF.

The gene calls are TRBV4-2 and TRBJ2-6, with unresolved D. The CDR3 is 15 residues long. Trimming pared 1 base from V and 1 base from J, leaving 5 bases between. Germline CDR1 LGHNA, CDR2 YNFKEQ. The CDR3 coding sequence is TGTGCCAGCAGCCAAGCGAAGTCTGGGGCCAACGTCCTGACTTTC. The encoded protein is CASSQAKSGANVLTF.

The rearrangement joins TRBV14 to TRBJ2-3; 9 bases are shared with TRBD2. CDR3 size: 16 residues. V trimming: 1 base; J trimming: 3 bases; junction bases outside the gene matches: 5. The V gene's germline CDR1 is SGHDN and CDR2 FVKESK. CDR3 amino acids: CASSQAIAGATDTQYF. The CDR3 DNA reads as TGTGCCAGCAGCCAAGCTATAGCGGGGGCTACAGATACGCAGTATTTT.